These 18 T cell receptor beta chains originate from one sample sequenced in a study of T cell changes during pregnancy in multiple sclerosis. Profiling relied on immunoSEQ multiplex PCR, and the TCRdb table lists in-frame clones only, not all of them. The table lists more than 80,000 clones, roughly 92% of them singletons. This sample comprised peripheral blood, obtained after pregnancy. The source is a female donor with multiple sclerosis, enrolled in a pregnancy study.

The V and J genes are TRBV18 and TRBJ2-4; 7 bases align to TRBD1. The CDR3 loop spans 15 amino acids. Trimming took 6 bases from V and 1 from J; bases not matched to a gene: 6. Germline assignment: CDR1 KGHSH and CDR2 LQKENI. The CDR3 coding sequence is TGTGCCAGCTCTCGGGACAGCGTTGCCAAAAACATTCAGTACTTC. Its protein product is CASSRDSVAKNIQYF.

CDR3 in amino acids: CANSQGSGYGYTF. CDR3 nucleotide sequence: TGTGCCAATTCACAGGGCTCAGGATATGGCTACACCTTC. J is TRBJ1-2 and V is TRBV6-1; D might be TRBD1 (6 bases). From germline, CDR1 is MNHNS and CDR2 SASEGT. The CDR3 covers 13 residues. Trimming removed 10 bases at V and 5 bases at J, with 17 bases between.

This chain joins TRBV30 and TRBJ2-3; 8 bases are shared with TRBD1. This CDR3 has 15 amino acids. V trimming: 3 bases; J trimming: 4 bases; junction bases outside the gene matches: 9. Germline V gene lookup returns CDR1 GTSNPN and CDR2 SVGIG (reference sequence). The CDR3 spells CAWSHRTGPADTQYF. The CDR3 nucleotides read TGTGCCTGGAGCCATAGGACAGGGCCGGCAGATACGCAGTATTTT. Complete variable domain (other parts from reference TRBV30 and TRBJ2-3): SQTIHQWPATLVQPVGSPLSLECTVEGTSNPNLYWYRQAAGRGLQLLFYSVGIGQISSEVPQNLSASRPQDRQFILSSKKLLLSDSGFYLCAWSHRTGPADTQYFGPGTRLTVL.

V gene TRBV6-5 combines with J gene TRBJ1-2, with 9 positions matching TRBD1. The germline gives CDR1 MNHEY, CDR2 SVGAGI. Trimming took 0 bases from V and 5 from J; bases not matched to a gene: 1. The CDR3 contains 14 residues. CDR3 in amino acids: CASSYSDRGYGYTF. CDR3 coding DNA: TGTGCCAGCAGTTACTCGGACAGGGGTTATGGCTACACCTTC.

The chain has TRBV28 and TRBJ2-1, with TRBD2 matching over 10 bases. The germline V gene encodes CDR1 MDHEN and CDR2 SYDVKM. The CDR3 spans 14 residues. After removal of 4 bases from V and 6 bases from J, the junction contained 3 bases not matched to a gene. CDR3 residues: CASSYGTSVNEQFF. The CDR3, as DNA: TGTGCCAGCAGTTACGGGACTAGCGTCAATGAGCAGTTCTTC.

This chain connects TRBV7-8 to TRBJ2-3; weak D call: TRBD2 (6 bases). Trimming stripped 5 bases from V and 6 bases from J, with 6 bases between. Germline V CDR1 and CDR2: SGHVS, FQNEAQ. The CDR3 length is 11 residues. The CDR3 here is CASSREDTQYF. CDR3 nucleotides: TGTGCCAGCAGCCGGGAGGATACGCAGTATTTT. The whole variable domain, remainder taken from reference TRBV7-8 and TRBJ2-3, is GAGVSQSPRYKVAKRGQDVALRCDPISGHVSLFWYQQALGQGPEFLTYFQNEAQLDKSGLPSDRFFAERPEGSVSTLKIQRTQQEDSAVYLCASSREDTQYFGPGTRLTVL.

The chain is built from TRBV6-5 and TRBJ1-2; 10 nucleotides match TRBD1. Germline lookup yields CDR1 MNHEY and CDR2 SVGAGI. CDR3 size: 14 residues. V was clipped by 4 bases and J by 6 bases; unmatched bases: 5. CDR3 sequence reads: CASSSTGGGDGYTF. Here the CDR3 DNA reads TGTGCCAGCAGTTCGACAGGGGGCGGAGATGGCTACACCTTC.

CDR3 nucleotide sequence: TGTGCCAGCTCCTCCCTCGGAGGCCGGAGCTCTGGAAACACCATATATTTT. Translation gives CASSSLGGRSSGNTIYF. The chain has TRBV18 and TRBJ1-3; D gene uncertain. This CDR3 is built from 17 residues. Trimming pared 6 bases from V and 0 bases from J, leaving 18 bases between. CDR1 KGHSH and CDR2 LQKENI come from the germline V gene. The complete variable domain, with remaining parts taken from reference TRBV18 and TRBJ1-3, reads NAGVMQNPRHLVRRRGQEARLRCSPMKGHSHVYWYRQLPEEGLKFMVYLQKENIIDESGMPKERFSAEFPKEGPSILRIQQVVRGDSAAYFCASSSLGGRSSGNTIYFGEGSWLTVV.

V and J are TRBV19 and TRBJ2-3; 9 nucleotides agree with TRBD2. The CDR3 has 17 amino acids. The germline V gene has CDR1 LNHDA and CDR2 SQIVND (reference sequence). After removal of 1 base from V and 6 bases from J, the junction contained 11 bases not matched to a gene. Here the CDR3 reads CASSIVRRAGGPDTQYF. CDR3 sequence (DNA): TGTGCCAGTAGTATAGTTAGGAGGGCGGGGGGGCCGGATACGCAGTATTTT.

V is TRBV5-4 and J is TRBJ2-1, with 9 positions matching TRBD2. The V segment lost 1 base and the J segment 10 bases; nucleotides outside the gene matches: 9. The CDR3 has 15 amino acids. Germline CDR1 reads SGHNT; CDR2 reads YYREEE (reference sequence). The CDR3 spells CASSLISGRPEEQFF. Written as DNA, the CDR3 is TGTGCCAGCAGCTTGATAAGCGGGAGGCCCGAGGAGCAGTTCTTC.

The chain employs TRBV28 and TRBJ2-7, with D possibly TRBD2 on 6 matching bases. The CDR3 spans 12 residues. Trimming removed 6 bases at V and 6 bases at J, with 12 bases between. Germline CDR1 and CDR2: MDHEN and SYDVKM. In nucleotides, the CDR3 is TGTGCCAGCAGCGCGGGGTCTCGCGAGCAGTACTTC. Translating it yields CASSAGSREQYF.

The chain uses TRBV6-5 and TRBJ1-4; possible D gene TRBD1, 5 bases. The CDR3 runs to 16 residues. V lost 0 bases and J 8 bases, leaving 16 bases between the germline ends. CDR1 is MNHEY, CDR2 SVGAGI, per germline. The CDR3 here is CASSYSGGLEGEKLFF. The CDR3 DNA reads TGTGCCAGCAGTTACTCCGGAGGGCTAGAGGGGGAAAAACTGTTTTTT.

The genes are TRBV4-2 and TRBJ1-2; D perhaps matches TRBD1 (6 bases). The CDR3 runs to 16 residues. Trimming removed 3 bases from V and 1 base from J, with 15 bases in between. From germline, CDR1 is LGHNA and CDR2 YNFKEQ. CDR3 nucleotides: TGTGCCAGCAGCCAGGAGAGGACAGCTTATAACTATGGCTACACCTTC. Encoded protein: CASSQERTAYNYGYTF.

V and J are TRBV5-6 and TRBJ2-1; 9 bases map to TRBD1. Losses at the gene ends were 4 bases for V and 15 bases for J; bases not matched to a gene: 8. This CDR3 spans 12 amino acids. CDR1 SGHDT and CDR2 YYEEEE come from the germline V gene. The chain's CDR3 is CASSKTRDRAFF. The CDR3 nucleotides read TGTGCCAGCAGCAAGACCCGGGACAGGGCGTTCTTC.

The chain uses TRBV19 and TRBJ1-5, with TRBD1 as a possible D gene (6 bases). The germline V and J ends were trimmed by 5 bases and 0 bases, with 23 bases remaining between them. Germline-derived CDR1 and CDR2 are LNHDA and SQIVND (reference sequence). The CDR3 has 19 residues. CDR3 sequence reads: CASSSPGGRGGYSNQPQHF. The CDR3 coding sequence is TGTGCCAGTAGTTCCCCCGGGGGGCGGGGGGGGTATAGCAATCAGCCCCAGCATTTT.

For this clone: The same CDR3 arises from other DNA sequences in this sample as well. The chain links TRBV27 to TRBJ2-7; 9 bases are shared with TRBD2. Germline V gene sequence: CDR1 MNHEY, CDR2 SMNVEV (reference sequence). The V gene end was trimmed by 2 bases and the J gene end by 2 bases; junction bases not matched to a gene: 4. This CDR3 region has 15 residues. CDR3 in DNA: TGTGCCAGCAGTTTACTGGCGGGAGGGCCCTACGAGCAGTACTTC. Amino acids: CASSLLAGGPYEQYF.

The CDR3 bases are TGTGCCAGCGGACTAGCGGGAGGGCCGGGGGGTGCAGATACGCAGTATTTT. Protein: CASGLAGGPGGADTQYF. This chain uses TRBV7-2 with TRBJ2-3; TRBD2 aligns across 15 bases. Germline CDR1 SGHTA, CDR2 FQGNSA. The CDR3 has 17 amino acids. Trimming at V came to 8 bases and at J to 4 bases, leaving 10 bases not matched to a gene.

The J gene is TRBJ2-7, the V gene TRBV19; possibly TRBD2 for D (6 bases). Trimming stripped 4 bases from V and 3 bases from J, with 10 bases between. The CDR3 is 13 residues long. In germline, CDR1 is LNHDA, CDR2 SQIVND (reference sequence). The CDR3 DNA reads TGTGCCAGTAGTAGCGGGGTATTCTACGAGCAGTACTTC. Translating gives CASSSGVFYEQYF. The full variable domain, with the rest looked up from reference TRBV19 and TRBJ2-7, is DGGITQSPKYLFRKEGQNVTLSCEQNLNHDAMYWYRQDPGQGLRLIYYSQIVNDFQKGDIAEGYSVSREKKESFPLTVTSAQKNPTAFYLCASSSGVFYEQYFGPGTRLTVT.